What follows are 20 T cell receptor beta chains derived from one specimen sequenced in a study of Ad26.COV2.S vaccination and SARS-CoV-2 variants. The treatment here: around 19 received Ad26.COV2.S at low or high dose, single or two shots; five or six received placebo; per-sample allocation not given. Sampling was done on day 63 after the first vaccine or placebo injection. The assay was immunoSEQ multiplex PCR, and TCRdb's table has in-frame clones only and misses some. The repertoire has about 480,000 clones, around nine tenths of them found once; the top ten carry over 10%. Source: peripheral blood, taken in a trial of Ad26.COV2.S vaccine versus placebo. These receptors came from a person between 18 and 59 years old who received the Ad26.COV2.S COVID-19 vaccine or a placebo.

The V call is TRBV19, the J call TRBJ1-1; D is unresolved. This CDR3 comprises 14 residues. Trimming took 5 bases from V and 6 from J, leaving 16 bases between them. Looked up from germline, CDR1 is LNHDA and CDR2 is SQIVND (reference sequence). CDR3 in amino acids: CASSSRAFGAEAFF. In nucleotides, the CDR3 is TGTGCCAGTAGTTCCCGGGCCTTCGGCGCTGAAGCTTTCTTT.

The V call is TRBV6-1, the J call TRBJ2-7; 11 nucleotides agree with TRBD2. Unmatched junction bases numbered 2, after V lost 0 bases and J lost 1 base. CDR1 and CDR2 from the germline V gene are MNHNS and SASEGT. The CDR3 is made up of 16 amino acids. The CDR3 coding sequence is TGTGCCAGCAGTGAAGCCTCTAGCGGGAGGTCCTACGAGCAGTACTTC. As protein: CASSEASSGRSYEQYF.

This sequence joins TRBV25-1 and TRBJ2-1; 10 positions match TRBD2. J lost 7 bases, V lost 5 bases, and 17 bases had no gene match. Germline CDR1 reads MGHDK; CDR2 reads SYGVNS. This CDR3 is 18 amino acids long. CDR3 region: CASSLGVSGRAAGNEQFF. The DNA of the CDR3 is TGTGCCAGCAGTTTGGGGGTGAGCGGGAGGGCCGCGGGGAATGAGCAGTTCTTC.

J is TRBJ2-3 and V is TRBV7-8; the match to TRBD2 covers 12 bases. The CDR3 has 16 amino acids. J was trimmed by 9 bases and V by 4 bases; bases with no gene match: 11. Germline CDR1 and CDR2: SGHVS and FQNEAQ. The CDR3 nucleotides are TGTGCCAGCAGCTACCCCGCTAGCGGGAGGGCTGCAACGCAGTATTTT. It yields the protein CASSYPASGRAATQYF.

V is TRBV3-1 (or the pseudogene TRBV3-2) and J is TRBJ1-2; 7 bases line up with TRBD1. The V and J ends lost 10 bases and 1 base, in that order; junction bases with no gene match: 6. Germline-derived CDR1 and CDR2 are LGHDT and YNNKEL (reference sequence). The CDR3 spans 13 residues. CDR3: CATRRGVNYGYTF. CDR3 nucleotides: TGTGCCACCCGCAGGGGGGTTAACTATGGCTACACCTTC.

V and J are TRBV7-8 and TRBJ2-1; D is undetermined. In germline, CDR1 is SGHVS, CDR2 FQNEAQ. V was pared by 7 bases and J by 5 bases, with 21 bases between. This CDR3 has 16 amino acids. Here the CDR3 reads CASTKGVDGLNNEQFF. CDR3 DNA sequence: TGTGCCAGCACCAAAGGTGTGGACGGCCTTAACAATGAGCAGTTCTTC.

In its sample, this clone was seen once. Other nucleotide sequences from this sample produce the same CDR3. The chain joins TRBV28 to TRBJ2-4; either TRBD1 or TRBD2 may supply D (5 bases each). The CDR3 runs to 15 residues. Germline CDR1 reads MDHEN; CDR2 reads SYDVKM. Between the trimmed V and J ends, which lost 5 bases and 0 bases, there was a span of 11 bases. The CDR3 spells CASSPPGTAKNIQYF. DNA of the CDR3: TGTGCCAGCAGTCCCCCTGGGACAGCCAAAAACATTCAGTACTTC.

A single count supports this clone. DNA for the CDR3: TGTGCCAGCAGTTTCTCATCCTACAATGAGCAGTTCTTC. Residues: CASSFSSYNEQFF. This chain links TRBV6-2 or TRBV6-3 with TRBJ2-1, with unresolved D. The CDR3 extends over 13 amino acids. V gave up 4 bases and J gave up 1 base, with 5 bases separating them. From germline, CDR1 is MNHEY and CDR2 SVGEGT.

The V gene is TRBV10-3, the J gene TRBJ1-1, with a weak D call TRBD1 (5 bases). V gave up 4 bases and J gave up 1 base, with 10 bases separating them. Germline CDR1 ENHRY, CDR2 SYGVKD. The CDR3 runs 14 residues. CDR3 in amino acids: CAISAGARNTEAFF. In DNA form, the CDR3 reads TGTGCCATCAGTGCCGGGGCGCGGAACACTGAAGCTTTCTTT.

The V and J genes are TRBV19 and TRBJ2-5; 7 nucleotides match TRBD1. The trim removed 4 bases at V and 4 bases at J, leaving 9 bases unmatched. CDR3 length equals 15 residues. Per germline, CDR1 LNHDA and CDR2 SQIVND (reference sequence). CDR3 nucleotides: TGTGCCAGTAGTACCCCCGGGACAGAAGGAGAGACCCAGTACTTC. As protein: CASSTPGTEGETQYF. Full variable domain (missing parts from reference TRBV19 and TRBJ2-5): DGGITQSPKYLFRKEGQNVTLSCEQNLNHDAMYWYRQDPGQGLRLIYYSQIVNDFQKGDIAEGYSVSREKKESFPLTVTSAQKNPTAFYLCASSTPGTEGETQYFGPGTRLLVL.

The sample holds one count of this clone. The CDR3 sequence: CASRESQGNTIYF. As DNA, the CDR3 is TGTGCCAGCAGGGAGAGTCAGGGAAACACCATATATTTT. The chain employs TRBV6-5 and TRBJ1-3; D is undetermined. In germline, CDR1 is MNHEY, CDR2 SVGAGI. V lost 6 bases, J lost 4 bases, and 10 bases lay in between. The CDR3 extends over 13 amino acids.

The chain has TRBV30 and TRBJ1-1; D may be TRBD1 (6 bases). Trimming shortened V by 2 bases and J by 5 bases, and 12 bases separated the two germline ends. The CDR3 sequence is 13 residues long. In germline, CDR1 is GTSNPN, CDR2 SVGIG (reference sequence). The CDR3 loop is CAWSSGVRTEAFF. As DNA, the CDR3 is TGTGCCTGGAGTTCAGGGGTAAGAACTGAAGCTTTCTTT. The whole variable domain, remainder taken from reference TRBV30 and TRBJ1-1, is SQTIHQWPATLVQPVGSPLSLECTVEGTSNPNLYWYRQAAGRGLQLLFYSVGIGQISSEVPQNLSASRPQDRQFILSSKKLLLSDSGFYLCAWSSGVRTEAFFGQGTRLTVV.

The chain combines TRBV7-2 with TRBJ2-7; D is unclear. Germline V gene data show CDR1 as SGHTA and CDR2 as FQGNSA. V dropped 1 base and J dropped 3 bases, with 16 bases sitting between them. The CDR3 extends over 16 amino acids. The CDR3, as DNA: TGTGCCAGCAGCTTAGTTGGGTCTAGTCTCAGCTACGAGCAGTACTTC. It translates to CASSLVGSSLSYEQYF.

Of note for this clone: Other DNA sequences in this specimen translate into the identical CDR3. J is TRBJ1-6 and V is TRBV11-3; D is unresolved. The CDR3 is 13 residues long. Germline loops: CDR1 SGHNT, CDR2 YENEEA. V was shortened by 1 base and J by 6 bases, with 4 bases between the two germline ends. The CDR3: CASSLGPNSPLHF. The CDR3, as DNA: TGTGCCAGCAGCTTAGGGCCTAATTCACCCCTCCACTTT.

This chain connects TRBV7-3 to TRBJ2-3; the match to TRBD2 covers 8 bases. Losses at the gene ends were 5 bases for V and 4 bases for J; bases not matched to a gene: 17. Germline V CDR1 and CDR2: SGHTA, FQGTGA. The CDR3 sequence is 18 residues long. The DNA for the CDR3 is TGTGCCAGCAGCAGGGGACTACGAGCGGGAGTCTTGCCAGATACGCAGTATTTT. This gives the protein CASSRGLRAGVLPDTQYF.

This clone showed up just once. The chain links TRBV6-4 to TRBJ2-1, with a weak D call TRBD1 (6 bases). The CDR3 runs to 14 residues. Trimming took off 5 bases at V and 2 bases at J, with 10 bases between the two ends. Germline V gene lookup returns CDR1 MRHNA and CDR2 SNTAGT. The CDR3 coding sequence is TGTGCCAGCAGTTGCGACAGGACCTACAATGAGCAGTTCTTC. This codes for CASSCDRTYNEQFF.

This clone was seen only once. The rearrangement joins TRBV27 to TRBJ2-2; the D gene is possibly TRBD1 (8 bases). V was trimmed by 8 bases and J by 6 bases, leaving 19 bases between them. The CDR3 runs 15 residues. The germline V gene encodes CDR1 MNHEY and CDR2 SMNVEV (reference sequence). Here the CDR3 DNA reads TGTGCCAGCCGGGAAACAGGGGGGAGGGCCGGGGAGCTGTTTTTT. This translates into CASRETGGRAGELFF.

This chain joins TRBV25-1 and TRBJ2-5; 11 nucleotides align to TRBD1. Germline trimming cut 1 base from V and 5 bases from J; bases unmatched to any gene: 3. The germline V gene encodes CDR1 MGHDK and CDR2 SYGVNS. The CDR3 length is 15 residues. CDR3 residues: CASSEWTGGRETQYF. The CDR3 DNA reads as TGTGCCAGCAGTGAATGGACAGGGGGCAGGGAGACCCAGTACTTC.

Points on this clone: This sample includes further DNA sequences coding for the same CDR3. This chain links TRBV29-1 with TRBJ2-3; D gene ambiguous. Trimming left V 4 bases short and J 3 bases short, with 8 bases between. The CDR3 contains 12 residues. The germline V gene encodes CDR1 SQVTM and CDR2 ANQGSEA. The CDR3 sequence is CSVAGTTDTQYF. Written as DNA, the CDR3 is TGCAGCGTTGCCGGAACTACAGATACGCAGTATTTT.

This clone was observed once. V is TRBV29-1 and J is TRBJ2-7; possibly TRBD1 or TRBD2 for D (5 bases each). The germline V and J ends were trimmed by 0 bases and 10 bases, with 13 bases remaining between them. The CDR3 totals 12 residues. Germline V lookup: CDR1 SQVTM, CDR2 ANQGSEA. CDR3 protein: CSVEDGTDGQYF. The CDR3 DNA is TGCAGCGTTGAAGATGGGACGGACGGTCAGTACTTC.